This section outlines one T cell receptor (beta chain) sequence together with its context. The antigen is undetermined. Produced via immunoSEQ multiplex PCR; TCRdb's table is partial and in-frame only. The table has under 150,000 clones, approximately 83% seen once. This sample is drawn from a study of T cell responses to AZD1222 COVID-19 vaccine. Study-level findings and limits: Just a handful of AZD1222 recipients tested seropositive at baseline. Donor demographics were predominantly white British with a female majority; clonal diversity may be underestimated. Vaccine-associated CD4 TCRs ranged over spike, dominating at 160-218 and 743-854.

Germline V gene data show CDR1 as KGHSH and CDR2 as LQKENI. The CDR3 is 13 residues long. The ends lost 6 bases at V and 3 bases at J; junction bases unmatched: 3. The sequence came from an adult in good health. This material consisted of peripheral blood, taken on day 0 of MenACWY control vaccination. The gene calls are TRBV18 and TRBJ2-3; TRBD2 matches 7 bases. CDR3 nucleotides: TGTGCCAGCTCCACGGGGGGAACAGATACGCAGTATTTT. Residues: CASSTGGTDTQYF.